The TCR beta chain under discussion was sequenced for a study of shared clonotypes between healthy human individuals. Trimming shortened V by 3 bases and J by 3 bases, and 20 bases separated the two germline ends. Germline V gene lookup returns CDR1 MDHEN and CDR2 SYDVKM. This CDR3 has 17 amino acids. Profiling relied on immunoSEQ multiplex PCR, and the TCRdb table lists in-frame clones only, not all of them. The repertoire includes 2 million to 2.5 million clones, 93% of them detected once, and 0.3% to 0.4% sits in the top ten. The sample was naive CD4+ T cells from PBMCs. Subset given: CD45RA+ positively selected. The receptor was derived from a man in his late teens or twenties in good health. Some clones in this sample may be carry-over from other donors' samples. This sequence joins TRBV28 and TRBJ2-5; D is possibly TRBD1 or TRBD2 (7 bases each). CDR3 DNA: TGTGCCAGCAGTTTCCCCCATCCGACAGGGAGGGAAGAGACCCAGTACTTC. Translated: CASSFPHPTGREETQYF.